This T cell receptor beta chain was sequenced for a study of early T cells in non-severe SARS-CoV-2 infection. V gave up 7 bases and J gave up 5 bases, with 22 bases separating them. This CDR3 spans 15 amino acids. Per germline, CDR1 SGHRS and CDR2 YFSETQ. TCRdb ran MiXCR on the 5' RACE reads and lists one entry per CDR3 protein. The sample lists around 70,000 distinct CDR3 sequences, roughly 11% occurring once. What was sequenced was whole blood. The chain uses TRBV5-1 and TRBJ2-7; D is perhaps TRBD1 or TRBD2 (9 bases each). The TCR was taken from an adult who was a healthcare worker with PCR-confirmed SARS-CoV-2 infection or an uninfected control (not recorded which). CDR3 bases: TGCGCCAGCCACAGCGGGGGGACAGGGTGGAACGAGCAGTACTTC. Translated: CASHSGGTGWNEQYF.